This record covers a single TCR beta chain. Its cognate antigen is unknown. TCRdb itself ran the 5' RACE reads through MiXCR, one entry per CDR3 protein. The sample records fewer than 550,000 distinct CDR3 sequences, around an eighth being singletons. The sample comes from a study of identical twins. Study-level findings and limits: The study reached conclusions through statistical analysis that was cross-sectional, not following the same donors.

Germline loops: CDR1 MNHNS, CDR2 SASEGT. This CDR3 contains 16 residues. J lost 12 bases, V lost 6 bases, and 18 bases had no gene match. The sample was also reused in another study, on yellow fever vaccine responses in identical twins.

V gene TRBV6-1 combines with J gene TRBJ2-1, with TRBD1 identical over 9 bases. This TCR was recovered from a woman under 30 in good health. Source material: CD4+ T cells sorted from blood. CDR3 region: CASSHPTGTGPEGQFF. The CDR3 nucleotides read TGTGCCAGCAGCCACCCGACCGGGACAGGGCCGGAGGGGCAGTTCTTC.